A single sample is the source of the 8 T cell receptor beta chains below, sequenced in a study of CD4 T cells in relation to SARS-CoV-2 and coronaviruses (dated by TCRdb to the early 2020s). These receptors have no known antigen. Library preparation was by the immunoSEQ multiplex PCR assay. Here the immuneACCESS table is served through TCRdb, limited to in-frame sequences with V and J called. Missing clones are a known gap in these copies; in checked studies unresolved V genes cover under half, and the rest lacks a known reason. The sample records about 36,000 clones, more than 60% of which are singletons. Jointly, the top ten make up roughly 2.8% of the sample. The sequenced sample consisted of memory CD4+ T cells from PBMCs, cultured in vitro. The cell subset or site tag for this specimen amounts to: memory (non-naive) CD4+ T cells. Receptors were obtained from an adult with COVID-19.

The chain recombines TRBV20-1 with TRBJ2-1; D is undetermined. The V gene's germline CDR1 is DFQATT and CDR2 SNEGSKA (reference sequence). Trimming cost V 6 bases and J 8 bases, with 11 bases left between them. The CDR3 totals 11 residues. CDR3 DNA: TGCAGTGCAAGGTGGGGATATGAGCAGTTCTTC. Residues: CSARWGYEQFF.

The chain combines TRBV5-1 with TRBJ2-5, with D perhaps given as TRBD1 or TRBD2 (6 bases each). This CDR3 comprises 15 residues. Germline-derived CDR1 and CDR2 are SGHRS and YFSETQ. Trimming left V 3 bases short and J 1 base short, with 13 bases between. CDR3 sequence (DNA): TGCGCCAGCAGCTCGGAGGGCAGGGGCCAAGAGACCCAGTACTTC. This encodes CASSSEGRGQETQYF.

The chain uses TRBV2 and TRBJ2-7; D call uncertain. Germline CDR1 reads SNHLY; CDR2 reads FYNNEI. Trimming cost V 0 bases and J 0 bases, with 6 bases left between them. CDR3 length: 14 residues. CDR3 in amino acids: CASSEASNSYEQYF. The CDR3, as DNA: TGTGCCAGCAGTGAAGCCTCCAACTCCTACGAGCAGTACTTC.

The chain is built from TRBV5-4 and TRBJ2-3, with D perhaps TRBD2 (6 bases). V shed 0 bases and J shed 0 bases, with 8 bases lying between them. This CDR3 has 15 amino acids. The germline V gene has CDR1 SGHNT and CDR2 YYREEE (reference sequence). The DNA for the CDR3 is TGTGCCAGCAGCTTGGCTAGCGCGAGCACAGATACGCAGTATTTT. Amino acids: CASSLASASTDTQYF. Filled out from reference TRBV5-4 and TRBJ2-3, the complete variable domain reads ETGVTQSPTHLIKTRGQQVTLRCSSQSGHNTVSWYQQALGQGPQFIFQYYREEENGRGNFPPRFSGLQFPNYSSELNVNALELDDSALYLCASSLASASTDTQYFGPGTRLTVL.

V is TRBV6-1 and J is TRBJ1-5; D might be TRBD1 (5 bases). Germline V gives CDR1 MNHNS, CDR2 SASEGT. The CDR3 totals 15 residues. The germline V and J ends were trimmed by 2 bases and 6 bases, with 14 bases remaining between them. The CDR3 nucleotides read TGTGCCAGCAGTGAATTTGGTGCAAGGGGTCAGCCCCAGCATTTT. This codes for CASSEFGARGQPQHF.

This clone was detected once. V and J are TRBV7-2 and TRBJ2-1, with 11 bases lining up with TRBD2. The ends lost 1 base at V and 12 bases at J; junction bases unmatched: 11. The CDR3 sequence is 16 residues long. CDR1 and CDR2 from the germline V gene are SGHTA and FQGNSA. CDR3: CASSLELAGVLLSQFF. DNA for the CDR3: TGTGCCAGCAGCTTAGAACTAGCGGGAGTTCTGTTATCGCAGTTCTTC.

The chain carries TRBV7-9 and TRBJ2-4, with 9 bases fitting TRBD1. The J segment lost 11 bases and the V segment lost 1 base, leaving 12 bases of the junction unmatched. This CDR3 is built from 16 residues. Germline CDR1 SEHNR, CDR2 FQNEAQ (reference sequence). DNA of the CDR3: TGTGCCAGCAGCTTAGTCGGATCGGTGGACAGGGGTGTTCAGTACTTC. Protein sequence: CASSLVGSVDRGVQYF.

The genes are TRBV6-1 and TRBJ2-1; maybe TRBD2 (5 bases). CDR3 length equals 16 residues. Germline assignment: CDR1 MNHNS and CDR2 SASEGT. Trimming cost V 1 base and J 4 bases, with 14 bases left between them. CDR3 coding DNA: TGTGCCAGCAGTGAAGAGATAAGCGGTGTTTACAATGAGCAGTTCTTC. Its translation: CASSEEISGVYNEQFF.